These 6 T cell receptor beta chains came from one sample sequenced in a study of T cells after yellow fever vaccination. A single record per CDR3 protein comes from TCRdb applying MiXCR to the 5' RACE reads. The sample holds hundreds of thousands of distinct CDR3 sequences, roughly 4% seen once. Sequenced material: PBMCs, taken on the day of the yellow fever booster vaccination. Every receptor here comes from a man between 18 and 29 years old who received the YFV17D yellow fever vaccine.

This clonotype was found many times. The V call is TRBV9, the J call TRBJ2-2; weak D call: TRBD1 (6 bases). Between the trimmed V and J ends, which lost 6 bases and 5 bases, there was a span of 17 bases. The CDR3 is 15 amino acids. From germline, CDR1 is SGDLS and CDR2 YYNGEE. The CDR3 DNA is TGTGCCAGCACCAAACAGGGTGGTCCGACCGGGGAGCTGTTTTTT. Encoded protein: CASTKQGGPTGELFF.

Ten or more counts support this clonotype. CDR3 bases: TGTGCCAGCAGCTTACAGTGGCATTCCGGGGAGCTGTTTTTT. This sequence encodes CASSLQWHSGELFF. The rearrangement joins TRBV7-2 to TRBJ2-2; D is uncertain. Germline CDR1 and CDR2: SGHTA and FQGNSA. V was pared by 2 bases and J by 6 bases, with 10 bases between. CDR3 length equals 14 residues.

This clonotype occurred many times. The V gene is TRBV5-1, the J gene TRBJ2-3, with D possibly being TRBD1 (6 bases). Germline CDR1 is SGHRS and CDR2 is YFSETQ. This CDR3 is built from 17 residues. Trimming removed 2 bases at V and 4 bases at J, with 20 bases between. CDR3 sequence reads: CASSLTPQGSSPDTQYF. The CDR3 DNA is TGCGCCAGCAGCTTAACCCCCCAGGGGTCGTCCCCAGATACGCAGTATTTT. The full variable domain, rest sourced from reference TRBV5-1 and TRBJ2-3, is KAGVTQTPRYLIKTRGQQVTLSCSPISGHRSVSWYQQTPGQGLQFLFEYFSETQRNKGNFPGRFSGRQFSNSRSEMNVSTLELGDSALYLCASSLTPQGSSPDTQYFGPGTRLTVL.

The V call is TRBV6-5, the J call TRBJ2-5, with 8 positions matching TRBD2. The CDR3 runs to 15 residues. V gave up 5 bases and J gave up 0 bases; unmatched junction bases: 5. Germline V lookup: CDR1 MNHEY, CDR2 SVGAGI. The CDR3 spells CASSNIAGNQETQYF. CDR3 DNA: TGTGCCAGCAGTAACATAGCGGGGAACCAAGAGACCCAGTACTTC.

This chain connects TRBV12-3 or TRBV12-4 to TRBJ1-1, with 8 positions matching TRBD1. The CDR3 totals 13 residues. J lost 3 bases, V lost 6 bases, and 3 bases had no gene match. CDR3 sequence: CASSPRGHTEAFF. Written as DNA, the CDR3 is TGTGCCAGCAGCCCCAGGGGGCACACTGAAGCTTTCTTT.

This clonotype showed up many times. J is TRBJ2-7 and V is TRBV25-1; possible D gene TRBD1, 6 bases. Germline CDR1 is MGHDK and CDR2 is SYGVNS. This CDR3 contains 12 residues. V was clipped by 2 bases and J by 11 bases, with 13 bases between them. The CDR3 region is CASSEPTGWEYF. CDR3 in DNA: TGTGCCAGCAGTGAACCCACAGGGTGGGAGTACTTC.